A single sample gave rise to the 8 T cell receptor beta chains below, sequenced in a study of PD-1 blockade in classical Hodgkin lymphoma. This table comes from immunoSEQ multiplex PCR, and its TCRdb copy is limited to in-frame clones, with some not included. Of about 35,000 clones listed, approximately 90% are singletons. Described time point: newly diagnosed, previously untreated cHL patient sample. From thawed PBMCs, CD4+ T cells were purified using magnetic negative selection. Sequenced: CD4+ T cells from blood. These receptors were taken from a human donor with classical Hodgkin lymphoma.

The chain recombines TRBV19 with TRBJ1-2; the D is unclear. The CDR3 loop spans 15 amino acids. The germline V gene has CDR1 LNHDA and CDR2 SQIVND (reference sequence). With 2 bases removed from V and 4 bases from J, the gap between germline ends came to 14 bases. This CDR3 reads CASSITAQKTYGYTF. The CDR3, as DNA: TGTGCCAGTAGTATAACAGCTCAAAAAACCTATGGCTACACCTTC.

The chain recombines TRBV28 with TRBJ2-7, with 7 nucleotides matching TRBD1. Trimming took 6 bases from V and 6 from J; bases not matched to a gene: 8. This CDR3 has 13 amino acids. CDR1 is MDHEN, CDR2 SYDVKM, per germline. The CDR3 here is CASRTDRLGEQYF. In DNA, the CDR3 is TGTGCCAGCAGGACGGACAGGTTGGGCGAGCAGTACTTC. Full variable domain (missing parts from reference TRBV28 and TRBJ2-7): DVKVTQSSRYLVKRTGEKVFLECVQDMDHENMFWYRQDPGLGLRLIYFSYDVKMKEKGDIPEGYSVSREKKERFSLILESASTNQTSMYLCASRTDRLGEQYFGPGTRLTVT.

The CDR3 sequence: CASSIMTGTYEQYF. CDR3 DNA: TGTGCCAGTAGTATAATGACAGGAACCTACGAGCAGTACTTC. This chain connects TRBV19 to TRBJ2-7; perhaps TRBD1 as D (6 bases). V was cut by 2 bases and J by 2 bases, with 10 bases left in between. The CDR3 runs to 14 residues. Looked up from germline, CDR1 is LNHDA and CDR2 is SQIVND (reference sequence).

CDR3 loop: CASSRSDRGLRYTEAFF. DNA for the CDR3: TGTGCCAGCAGCCGATCAGACAGGGGGCTTCGGTACACTGAAGCTTTCTTT. The chain links TRBV7-2 to TRBJ1-1; TRBD1 matches 10 bases. This CDR3 has 17 residues. The germline V gene encodes CDR1 SGHTA and CDR2 FQGNSA. Trimming removed 5 bases from V and 3 bases from J; junction bases left unmatched: 12. Drawing the rest from reference TRBV7-2 and TRBJ1-1, the complete variable domain is GAGVSQSPSNKVTEKGKDVELRCDPISGHTALYWYRQSLGQGLEFLIYFQGNSAPDKSGLPSDRFSAERTGGSVSTLTIQRTQQEDSAVYLCASSRSDRGLRYTEAFFGQGTRLTVV.

The V and J genes are TRBV28 and TRBJ2-1; D is tentatively TRBD1 or TRBD2 (5 bases each). From germline, CDR1 is MDHEN and CDR2 SYDVKM. V was pared by 8 bases and J by 0 bases, with 14 bases between. The CDR3 has 15 residues. The CDR3 DNA follows: TGTGCCAGCCTGGGACGGGCCTACTCCTACAATGAGCAGTTCTTC. It translates to CASLGRAYSYNEQFF.

This chain uses TRBV19 with TRBJ2-3; 16 nucleotides line up with TRBD2. Trimming at V came to 8 bases and at J to 5 bases, leaving 7 bases not matched to a gene. In germline, CDR1 is LNHDA, CDR2 SQIVND (reference sequence). The CDR3 is made up of 16 amino acids. The CDR3 DNA sequence: TGTGCCAGTTCCCCCGGGACTAGCGGGGGGGTAGATACGCAGTATTTT. Translated, it gives CASSPGTSGGVDTQYF.

The CDR3 DNA sequence: TGTGCCAGCAGCTTAATCCAGGGTGCTGAAGCTTTCTTT. Encoded protein: CASSLIQGAEAFF. The chain links TRBV7-2 to TRBJ1-1, with D tentatively TRBD1 (5 bases). This CDR3 contains 13 residues. Germline V gene lookup returns CDR1 SGHTA and CDR2 FQGNSA. V lost 2 bases and J 6 bases, leaving 10 bases between the germline ends.

The chain links TRBV6-5 to TRBJ1-2, with a weak D call TRBD1 (6 bases). CDR3 length equals 12 residues. The germline CDR1 and CDR2 sequences are MNHEY and SVGAGI. Trimming stripped 4 bases from V and 6 bases from J, with 9 bases between. CDR3 protein: CASSLQGNGYTF. CDR3 in DNA: TGTGCCAGCAGTTTACAGGGAAATGGCTACACCTTC.